The 17 T cell receptor beta chains in this list originate from one sample, sequenced in a study of T cell repertoires in cytomegalovirus infection. From the reads, TCRdb called clonotypes with MiXCR, one entry per CDR3 protein. The sample has 310,000 or so distinct CDR3 sequences; about 26% are singletons. The sequenced sample was PBMCs. The receptors stem from a human donor in good health (CMV status not recorded). Some clones in this sample may be carry-over from other donors' samples.

A word on this clonotype: This may be a read error: a much more frequent sequence differs by one nucleotide. This sequence joins TRBV7-2 and TRBJ2-5, with 13 bases identical to TRBD2. The germline V gene encodes CDR1 SGHTA and CDR2 FQGNSA. The CDR3 extends over 17 amino acids. V dropped 1 base and J dropped 4; count of bases not matched to a gene: 6. DNA of the CDR3: TGTGCCAGCAGCTTAGTGGGGACTAGCGGGGTTGGAGAGACCCAGTACTTC. It codes for CASSLVGTSGVGETQYF.

The chain joins TRBV28 to TRBJ1-5, with no clear D. Trimming cost V 6 bases and J 1 base, with 10 bases left between them. The CDR3 consists of 14 residues. Germline-derived CDR1 and CDR2 are MDHEN and SYDVKM. The CDR3 spells CASSTERSNQPQHF. The CDR3 nucleotides are TGTGCCAGCAGCACGGAGAGGAGCAATCAGCCCCAGCATTTT. The full variable domain, with the rest looked up from reference TRBV28 and TRBJ1-5, is DVKVTQSSRYLVKRTGEKVFLECVQDMDHENMFWYRQDPGLGLRLIYFSYDVKMKEKGDIPEGYSVSREKKERFSLILESASTNQTSMYLCASSTERSNQPQHFGDGTRLSIL.

The chain employs TRBV25-1 and TRBJ2-2; D not certain. Germline-derived CDR1 and CDR2 are MGHDK and SYGVNS. This CDR3 spans 13 amino acids. The ends were cut back, 7 bases at V and 5 bases at J, with 11 bases in the middle. The chain's CDR3 is CASNPRETGELFF. The CDR3 DNA is TGTGCCAGCAATCCTAGAGAGACCGGGGAGCTGTTTTTT. The entire variable domain, with the rest obtained from reference TRBV25-1 and TRBJ2-2, is as follows: EADIYQTPRYLVIGTGKKITLECSQTMGHDKMYWYQQDPGMELHLIHYSYGVNSTEKGDLSSESTVSRIRTEHFPLTLESARPSHTSQYLCASNPRETGELFFGEGSRLTVL.

The V call is TRBV6-2 or TRBV6-3, the J call TRBJ2-7, with D possibly matching TRBD2 (5 bases). Trimming removed 5 bases from V and 1 base from J, with 15 bases in between. This CDR3 comprises 15 residues. Germline V gene data show CDR1 as MNHEY and CDR2 as SVGEGT. The CDR3 protein is CASSHTSGRSYEQYF. The CDR3 DNA follows: TGTGCCAGCAGTCACACTAGTGGACGGTCCTACGAGCAGTACTTC.

V usage is TRBV12-3 or TRBV12-4 and J usage is TRBJ2-5; D ambiguous. The V gene lost 6 bases and the J gene lost 5 bases, with 13 bases spanning the gap. The CDR3 runs 13 residues. DNA for the CDR3: TGTGCCAGCAGCGTCCAAGTTGAGGAGACCCAGTACTTC. It yields the protein CASSVQVEETQYF.

V gene TRBV11-2 combines with J gene TRBJ2-7; D is ambiguous. Trimming cost V 1 base and J 3 bases, with 7 bases left between them. The germline CDR1 and CDR2 sequences are SGHAT and FQNNGV. The CDR3 is made up of 13 amino acids. The CDR3 DNA reads TGTGCCAGCAGCTTAGGTCCTGACTACGAGCAGTACTTC. Translating gives CASSLGPDYEQYF.

There are many counts of this clonotype. The genes are TRBV28 and TRBJ1-2, with 7 bases that match TRBD1. V lost 6 bases and J lost 4; bases outside the gene matches: 5. This CDR3 is 13 amino acids long. Germline CDR1 reads MDHEN; CDR2 reads SYDVKM. The CDR3 DNA follows: TGTGCCAGCAGGACGGGACAGATCTATGGCTACACCTTC. This encodes CASRTGQIYGYTF.

Ten or more counts support this clonotype. The gene calls are TRBV11-2 and TRBJ1-2; tentative D call: TRBD1 (6 bases). V was trimmed by 6 bases and J by 4 bases, leaving 12 bases between them. Germline loops: CDR1 SGHAT, CDR2 FQNNGV. The CDR3 consists of 13 residues. The CDR3 bases are TGTGCCAGCAGTATACAGGGATCCTATGGCTACACCTTC. It yields the protein CASSIQGSYGYTF.

V and J are TRBV20-1 and TRBJ2-1; D gene uncertain. The germline V gene encodes CDR1 DFQATT and CDR2 SNEGSKA (reference sequence). The CDR3 totals 11 residues. With 1 base removed from V and 6 bases from J, the gap between germline ends came to 4 bases. The CDR3 region is CSARGVNEQFF. CDR3 sequence (DNA): TGCAGTGCTAGAGGAGTCAATGAGCAGTTCTTC.

This clonotype came up a few times. The V and J genes are TRBV28 and TRBJ1-1; a possible D gene is TRBD1 (5 bases). The V gene's germline CDR1 is MDHEN and CDR2 SYDVKM. V was shortened by 2 bases and J by 7 bases, with 11 bases between the two germline ends. The CDR3 extends over 13 amino acids. The DNA for the CDR3 is TGTGCCAGCAGTTTAGTGGGGCGATTTGAAGCTTTCTTT. This codes for CASSLVGRFEAFF. Full variable domain (missing parts from reference TRBV28 and TRBJ1-1): DVKVTQSSRYLVKRTGEKVFLECVQDMDHENMFWYRQDPGLGLRLIYFSYDVKMKEKGDIPEGYSVSREKKERFSLILESASTNQTSMYLCASSLVGRFEAFFGQGTRLTVV.

This sequence joins TRBV5-5 and TRBJ1-4; a weak D match, TRBD1 (5 bases). Trimming removed 3 bases at V and 7 bases at J, with 19 bases between. The CDR3 length is 16 residues. The germline V gene encodes CDR1 SGHKS and CDR2 YYEKEE (reference sequence). The CDR3 here is CASSWDLAWRSEKLFF. In DNA, the CDR3 is TGTGCCAGCAGCTGGGACTTGGCATGGAGGAGTGAAAAACTGTTTTTT. The whole variable domain, remainder taken from reference TRBV5-5 and TRBJ1-4, is DAGVTQSPTHLIKTRGQQVTLRCSPISGHKSVSWYQQVLGQGPQFIFQYYEKEERGRGNFPDRFSARQFPNYSSELNVNALLLGDSALYLCASSWDLAWRSEKLFFGSGTQLSVL.

This sequence joins TRBV20-1 and TRBJ1-6, with a possible D match to TRBD1 (5 bases). The germline V and J ends were trimmed by 3 bases and 7 bases, with 13 bases remaining between them. The germline V gene encodes CDR1 DFQATT and CDR2 SNEGSKA (reference sequence). The length of the CDR3 is 14 residues. The DNA for the CDR3 is TGCAGTGCTAGGGGACCCGACCTGAATTCACCCCTCCACTTT. This codes for CSARGPDLNSPLHF.

This clonotype was found a few times. The CDR3 is CASSRQGQVNEKLFF. The CDR3 nucleotides are TGCGCCAGCAGCCGGCAGGGGCAAGTAAATGAAAAACTGTTTTTT. The chain links TRBV5-1 to TRBJ1-4; possibly TRBD1 for D (6 bases). CDR3 size: 15 residues. V was trimmed by 4 bases and J by 5 bases, leaving 15 bases between them. Germline loops: CDR1 SGHRS, CDR2 YFSETQ.

This rearrangement joins TRBV20-1 to TRBJ2-1; TRBD2 matches 9 bases. Trimming took 5 bases from V and 1 from J; bases not matched to a gene: 6. The germline V gene encodes CDR1 DFQATT and CDR2 SNEGSKA (reference sequence). The CDR3 has 15 residues. The CDR3 spells CSAGTTSGSYNEQFF. As DNA, the CDR3 is TGCAGTGCTGGAACCACTAGCGGGTCCTACAATGAGCAGTTCTTC.

This chain uses TRBV11-2 with TRBJ2-1, with a weak D call TRBD2 (5 bases). The CDR3 runs to 17 residues. V was clipped by 0 bases and J by 6 bases, with 18 bases between them. Germline V gene lookup returns CDR1 SGHAT and CDR2 FQNNGV. CDR3 residues: CASSLDKEDSRVNEQFF. CDR3 DNA sequence: TGTGCCAGCAGCTTAGATAAGGAGGACTCACGGGTCAATGAGCAGTTCTTC. The entire variable domain, with the rest obtained from reference TRBV11-2 and TRBJ2-1, is as follows: EAGVAQSPRYKIIEKRQSVAFWCNPISGHATLYWYQQILGQGPKLLIQFQNNGVVDDSQLPKDRFSAERLKGVDSTLKIQPAKLEDSAVYLCASSLDKEDSRVNEQFFGPGTRLTVL.

The chain joins TRBV7-3 to TRBJ2-7, with D maybe TRBD1 (5 bases). CDR3 size: 15 residues. Germline CDR1 reads SGHTA; CDR2 reads FQGTGA. V was pared by 5 bases and J by 0 bases, with 14 bases between. The CDR3 spells CASSLAPTDSYEQYF. The CDR3 region has the DNA TGTGCCAGCAGCCTCGCCCCGACAGACTCCTACGAGCAGTACTTC.

This clonotype showed up just a few times. This chain uses TRBV24-1 with TRBJ2-2, with TRBD1 matching 7 bases. V lost 7 bases and J lost 7; bases outside the gene matches: 11. Germline V gene lookup returns CDR1 KGHDR and CDR2 SFDVKD. The CDR3 is 15 amino acids. The CDR3: CATRGTANTGGELFF. The CDR3 DNA follows: TGTGCCACCAGAGGGACAGCCAACACTGGCGGGGAGCTGTTTTTT.